The clone carrying this T cell receptor beta chain was seen ten or more times. Its antigen is unknown. This sample stems from a study of T-cell reconstitution after alpha-beta-depleted transplantation in children. Unique molecular identifiers tagged the TCRbeta library. TCRdb reanalysed the PCR reads using MiXCR and keeps one entry per CDR3 protein. The data contain tens of thousands of distinct CDR3 sequences, under 6.5% of them singletons. The CDR3 runs 17 residues. Germline assignment: CDR1 DFQATT and CDR2 SNEGSKA (reference sequence). V was shortened by 5 bases and J by 5 bases, with 24 bases between the two germline ends. General observations from the study: Reported findings indicate that, about two months after transplant, alpha-beta T cells came from several hundred expanded clones, which were derived from non-depleted graft cells. TCRbeta diversity was high at day 60 in some patients (a result of surviving recipient T cells and thymic progenitors). T-cell counts and diversity at one year following transplant were attributed mainly to newly produced T cells.

The sequence came from a female patient aged 2-9 years who had a stem cell transplant for aplastic anemia, so the T cells may come from the graft donor. The starting material was PBMCs, mostly from graft donor cells, obtained 60 days after TCRalphabeta/CD19-depleted stem cell transplant. This chain connects TRBV20-1 to TRBJ2-2; D is perhaps TRBD1 (5 bases). The DNA for the CDR3 is TGCAGTGCTGAAACCATTATGGGCCCCAAGGGGACCGGGGAGCTGTTTTTT. Translated, it gives CSAETIMGPKGTGELFF.